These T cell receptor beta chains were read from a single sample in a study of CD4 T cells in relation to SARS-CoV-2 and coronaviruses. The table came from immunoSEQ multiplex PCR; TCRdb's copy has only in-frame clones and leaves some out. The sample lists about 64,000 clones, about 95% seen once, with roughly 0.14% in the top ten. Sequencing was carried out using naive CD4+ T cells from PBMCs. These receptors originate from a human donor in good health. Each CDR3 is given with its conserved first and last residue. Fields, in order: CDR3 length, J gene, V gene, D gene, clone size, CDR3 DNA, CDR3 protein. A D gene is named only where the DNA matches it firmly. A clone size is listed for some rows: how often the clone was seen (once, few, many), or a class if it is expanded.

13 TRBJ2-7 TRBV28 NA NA TGTGCCAGCAATTCAGCAGAGAACTACGAGCAGTACTTC CASNSAENYEQYF
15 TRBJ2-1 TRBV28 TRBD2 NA TGTGCCAGCAGTTCCGGGACTAGCGGCTACAATGAGCAGTTCTTC CASSSGTSGYNEQFF
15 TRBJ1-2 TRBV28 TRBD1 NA TGTGCCAGCAGTTTGGTGTTTGAGACAGGGGTTGGCTACACCTTC CASSLVFETGVGYTF
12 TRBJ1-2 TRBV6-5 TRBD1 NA TGTGCCGGACAGGGGATCGCGTATGGCTACACCTTC CAGQGIAYGYTF
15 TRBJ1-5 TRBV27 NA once TGTGCCAGCAGTTTACGGGCCCCGAGCAATCAGCCCCAGCATTTT CASSLRAPSNQPQHF
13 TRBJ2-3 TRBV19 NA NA TGTGCCAGTAGTATAGCCGACAGAGATACGCAGTATTTT CASSIADRDTQYF
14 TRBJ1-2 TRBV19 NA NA TGTGCCAGTAGGGGGGACCTCGGGCAATATGGCTACACCTTC CASRGDLGQYGYTF
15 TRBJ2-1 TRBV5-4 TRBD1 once TGTGCCAGCAGCTTCGACCAGGGGGCAAAAAATGAGCAGTTCTTC CASSFDQGAKNEQFF
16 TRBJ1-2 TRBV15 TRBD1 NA TGTGCCACCAGCGCTCCGGAGCTGACAGGGCTGTATGGCTACACCTTC CATSAPELTGLYGYTF
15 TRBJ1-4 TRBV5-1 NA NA TGCGCCAGCAGCGCAACCGGGAGCCGTAATGAAAAACTGTTTTTT CASSATGSRNEKLFF
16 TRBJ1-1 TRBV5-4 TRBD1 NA TGTGCCAGCAGACCAGACAGGGAACAAAGGAACACTGAAGCTTTCTTT CASRPDREQRNTEAFF
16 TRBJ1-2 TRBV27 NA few TGTGCCAGCAGCCGAGAAACCGGACATTTCCCCGAGGGCTACACCTTC CASSRETGHFPEGYTF
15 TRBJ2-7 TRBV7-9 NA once TGTGCCAGCGCGGTCGGGGACAGGCGGGAGTACGAGCAGTACTTC CASAVGDRREYEQYF
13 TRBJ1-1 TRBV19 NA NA TGTGCCAGTAGTAGCAGGGTATACACTGAAGCTTTCTTT CASSSRVYTEAFF
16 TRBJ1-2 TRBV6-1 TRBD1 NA TGTGCCAGCAGTGCCTCCGGGACAGGGGGCCACTATGGCTACACCTTC CASSASGTGGHYGYTF
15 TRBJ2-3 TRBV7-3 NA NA TGTGCCAGCAGCGTCAGTAGGACAAGCACAGATACGCAGTATTTT CASSVSRTSTDTQYF
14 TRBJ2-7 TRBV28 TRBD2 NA TGTGCCAGCAGTTTAGGGCTAGCGGGACGCGAGCAGTACTTC CASSLGLAGREQYF
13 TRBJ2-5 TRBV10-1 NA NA TGCGCCAGCAGCCCAGGGTTAGGAGAGACCCAGTACTTC CASSPGLGETQYF
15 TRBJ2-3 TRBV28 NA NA TGTGCCACCGACCGTTCGGAAATTAGCACAGATACGCAGTATTTT CATDRSEISTDTQYF
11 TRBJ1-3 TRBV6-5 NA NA TGTGCCAGCACTTCTGGAAACACCATATATTTT CASTSGNTIYF
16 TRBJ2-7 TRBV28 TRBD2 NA TGTGCCAGCAGTTCTCCAACTAGCGGAAGCTCCTACGAGCAGTACTTC CASSSPTSGSSYEQYF
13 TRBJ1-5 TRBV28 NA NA TGTGCCAGCAGTTTTTCCCCACCACGTCCCCAGCATTTT CASSFSPPRPQHF
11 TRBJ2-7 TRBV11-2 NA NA TGTGCCAGCAGCTTAAGAATGGAGCAGTACTTC CASSLRMEQYF
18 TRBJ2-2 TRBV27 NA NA TGTGCCAGCAGTTTATTGGGACCGCAGACGCCGAACACCGGGGAGCTGTTTTTT CASSLLGPQTPNTGELFF
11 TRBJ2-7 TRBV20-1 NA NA TGCAGTGCCCCGAAAACCTACGAGCAGTACTTC CSAPKTYEQYF
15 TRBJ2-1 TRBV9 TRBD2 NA TGTGCCAGCAGTGTAACCGGGACTAGCGGGAATGAGCAGTTCTTC CASSVTGTSGNEQFF
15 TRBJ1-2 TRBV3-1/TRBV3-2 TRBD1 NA TGTGCCAGCAGCCCCCTGGGACAGGGGAACTATGGCTACACCTTC CASSPLGQGNYGYTF
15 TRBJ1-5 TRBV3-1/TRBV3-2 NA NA TGTGCCAGCAGCCAAGATTTAACGGGGAATCAGCCCCAGCATTTT CASSQDLTGNQPQHF
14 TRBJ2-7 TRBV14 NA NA TGTGCCAGCAGCCAAACCAGGGGTCTCGGCGAGCAGTACTTC CASSQTRGLGEQYF
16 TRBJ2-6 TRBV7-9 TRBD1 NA TGTGCCAGCAGCTCGGGACAGAGCTCTGGGGCCAACGTCCTGACTTTC CASSSGQSSGANVLTF
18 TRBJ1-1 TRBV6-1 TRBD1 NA TGTGCCAGCAGTGATTCTCGGTGGAACGCGGGACAGGTCACTGAAGCTTTCTTT CASSDSRWNAGQVTEAFF
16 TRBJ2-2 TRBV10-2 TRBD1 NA TGCGCCAGCAGGGATCAGGACAGGGGGCTTGTCGGGGAGCTGTTTTTT CASRDQDRGLVGELFF
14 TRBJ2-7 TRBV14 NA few TGTGCCAGCAGCCAAGAGATGTGGCAGTCCGAGCAGTACTTC CASSQEMWQSEQYF
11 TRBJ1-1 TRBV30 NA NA TGTGCCTGGAGTGTACGTGGGGGCGCTTTCTTT CAWSVRGGAFF
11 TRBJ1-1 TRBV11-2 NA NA TGTGCCAGCAGCTTCGGCTTTGAAGCTTTCTTT CASSFGFEAFF
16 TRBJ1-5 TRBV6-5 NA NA TGTGCCAGCAGTTACTCGAGCAGGTCAGGCAATCAGCCCCAGCATTTT CASSYSSRSGNQPQHF
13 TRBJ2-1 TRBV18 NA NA TGTGCCAGCTCACCACCTTCGGTTAATGAGCAGTTCTTC CASSPPSVNEQFF
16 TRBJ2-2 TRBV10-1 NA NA TGCGCCAGCAGTGAGTCGAGACAGGCTTTCACCGGGGAGCTGTTTTTT CASSESRQAFTGELFF
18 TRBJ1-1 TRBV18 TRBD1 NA TGTGCCAGCTCACCCGGGACAGACGGCGGGGTTTTGAACACTGAAGCTTTCTTT CASSPGTDGGVLNTEAFF
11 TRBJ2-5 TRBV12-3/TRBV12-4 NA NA TGTGCCAGCAGTACCGAAGAGACCCAGTACTTC CASSTEETQYF
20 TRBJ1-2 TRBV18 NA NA TGTGCCAGCTCACCTGGGGGACCAGGGACGCCACGTCGCCACAACTATGGCTACACCTTC CASSPGGPGTPRRHNYGYTF
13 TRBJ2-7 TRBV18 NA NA TGTGCCAGCTCACCGGCGCAGACCTACGAGCAGTACTTC CASSPAQTYEQYF